This is a list of T cell receptor beta chains from one sample in a study of blood T cell repertoires in COVID-19. Profiled with immunoSEQ multiplex PCR; TCRdb holds only in-frame clones, not every one. The sample includes approximately 440,000 clones, approximately 90% of them seen just once. What was sequenced was peripheral blood. The origin of the receptors is a woman aged 45-65 years with COVID-19, enrolled during active disease. CDR3s include the opening cysteine and the closing phenylalanine or tryptophan.

TRBV5-1,TRBJ2-2,CAAGEQANTGELFF
TRBV7-3,TRBJ2-3,CASSSLAGGPNTQYF
TRBV5-6,TRBJ2-5,CASSLWGLMGSQYF
TRBV27,TRBJ2-7,CASSLAGGYEQYF
TRBV11-3,TRBJ1-4,CASRAGVGEKLFF
TRBV2,TRBJ2-5,CASSEGLAGGPQETQYF
TRBV9,TRBJ1-4,CASSRAALAGSTNEKLFF
TRBV7-6,TRBJ2-7,CASSKGPPGSYEQYF
TRBV12-3/TRBV12-4,TRBJ2-2,CASSPRGTGELFF
TRBV7-9,TRBJ2-1,CASSGSTSGGSPYNEQFF
TRBV5-1,TRBJ1-1,CASSSGQPNTEAFF